The 8 T cell receptor beta chains given below trace back to one sample, sequenced in a study of cytomegalovirus exposure and HLA in healthy donors (TCRdb year 2017). Library generation was performed with the immunoSEQ multiplex PCR assay. TCRdb holds this immuneACCESS table with in-frame rearrangements only. Some clones are missing; in checked studies, unresolved V genes explain under half, and the rest has no known cause. The sample contains roughly 70,000 clones, about 95% of them found a single time. The ten top clones hold 3% to 3.5% of the sample. The specimen was PBMCs. These TCRs come from a man between 18 and 29 years old in good health and CMV-seronegative.

CDR3 nucleotide sequence: TGTGCCAGTGCCCGCTTGCGGATGGACACTGAAGCTTTCTTT. Translated: CASARLRMDTEAFF. The chain couples TRBV6-1 to TRBJ1-1; D gene ambiguous. CDR3 length equals 14 residues. Trimming removed 9 bases from V and 3 bases from J, with 17 bases in between. Germline CDR1 MNHNS, CDR2 SASEGT.

CDR3 sequence reads: CASGGYTEAFF. CDR3 DNA: TGTGCCAGTGGGGGCTACACTGAAGCTTTCTTT. The rearrangement uses TRBV19 and TRBJ1-1, with D tentatively TRBD1 (6 bases). Deletions cut 8 bases from V and 3 bases from J, with 7 bases between. This CDR3 comprises 11 residues. Germline values: CDR1 LNHDA, CDR2 SQIVND (reference sequence).

This chain joins TRBV4-3 and TRBJ1-2, with TRBD1 identical over 7 bases. The CDR3 covers 13 residues. CDR1 and CDR2 (germline): LGHNA, YSLEER. V was pared by 4 bases and J by 8 bases, with 7 bases of the junction left unmatched. CDR3 protein: CASSLDRVYGYTF. For the CDR3, the DNA is TGCGCCAGCAGCCTAGACAGGGTGTACGGCTACACCTTC.

This chain joins TRBV29-1 and TRBJ2-1; 13 bases map to TRBD2. V gave up 7 bases and J gave up 2 bases; unmatched junction bases: 8. Per the germline V gene, CDR1 is SQVTM and CDR2 is ANQGSEA. The CDR3 sequence is 16 residues long. The CDR3 nucleotides read TGCAGCGGGAGGACTAGCGGGGGTGCCCCCTACAATGAGCAGTTCTTC. It encodes CSGRTSGGAPYNEQFF.

The chain combines TRBV30 with TRBJ1-1; no definite D call. V was shortened by 2 bases and J by 4 bases, with 8 bases between the two germline ends. The CDR3 contains 12 residues. The V gene's germline CDR1 is GTSNPN and CDR2 SVGIG (reference sequence). CDR3 in amino acids: CAWSTLSTEAFF. In nucleotides, the CDR3 is TGTGCCTGGAGTACTTTGAGCACTGAAGCTTTCTTT.

The rearrangement links TRBV4-2 to TRBJ1-5; no reliable D call. The V and J ends lost 5 bases and 0 bases respectively, with 11 bases between them. Germline CDR1 LGHNA, CDR2 YNFKEQ. This CDR3 comprises 15 residues. The CDR3 DNA follows: TGTGCCAGCAGCTGGGAGCCCTCTAGCAATCAGCCCCAGCATTTT. Protein product: CASSWEPSSNQPQHF.

The chain employs TRBV6-1 and TRBJ2-3, with 7 bases identical to TRBD2. This CDR3 has 14 amino acids. The junction had 6 bases not matched to a gene; V was cut back by 8 bases and J by 1 base. Germline V gives CDR1 MNHNS, CDR2 SASEGT. CDR3 sequence (DNA): TGTGCCAGCGAAGGGAGGGGAGGCACAGATACGCAGTATTTT. Its protein is CASEGRGGTDTQYF.

The chain employs TRBV28 and TRBJ2-2, with D tentatively TRBD2 (5 bases). V was trimmed by 7 bases and J by 3 bases, leaving 12 bases between them. Germline CDR1 and CDR2: MDHEN and SYDVKM. This CDR3 region has 14 residues. CDR3 bases: TGTGCCAGCAAGGAGCGGCACGACACCGGGGAGCTGTTTTTT. Protein product: CASKERHDTGELFF. Variable domain in full (rest from reference TRBV28 and TRBJ2-2): DVKVTQSSRYLVKRTGEKVFLECVQDMDHENMFWYRQDPGLGLRLIYFSYDVKMKEKGDIPEGYSVSREKKERFSLILESASTNQTSMYLCASKERHDTGELFFGEGSRLTVL.